The 25 T cell receptor beta chains below were found in one sample sequenced in a study of control samples from healthy donors and cancer patients. Only in-frame clones appear in the TCRdb table, and some are missing; sequencing was by immunoSEQ multiplex PCR. The sample lists over 150,000 clones, approximately 94% occurring once. The material sequenced was PBMCs. All receptors derive from a man aged 55 to 70 with colorectal cancer.

This clone was seen just once. The V and J genes are TRBV25-1 and TRBJ2-7; the D call may be TRBD1 or TRBD2 (6 bases each). The germline V gene has CDR1 MGHDK and CDR2 SYGVNS. This CDR3 is 13 amino acids long. Trimming left V 1 base short and J 6 bases short, with 10 bases between. The CDR3 protein is CASSELGGGEQYF. Written as DNA, the CDR3 is TGTGCCAGCAGTGAATTAGGGGGAGGCGAGCAGTACTTC.

The chain joins TRBV2 to TRBJ1-3; possibly TRBD1 for D (5 bases). Germline V gene data show CDR1 as SNHLY and CDR2 as FYNNEI. Trimming took 6 bases from V and 0 from J, leaving 18 bases between them. This CDR3 contains 17 residues. CDR3: CASRAMGGGYSGNTIYF. CDR3 DNA sequence: TGTGCCAGCAGGGCCATGGGGGGAGGTTACTCTGGAAACACCATATATTTT.

This sequence joins TRBV5-6 and TRBJ2-3; no definite D call. The CDR3 runs to 11 residues. The germline CDR1 and CDR2 sequences are SGHDT and YYEEEE. Trimming pared 4 bases from V and 2 bases from J, leaving 2 bases between. The CDR3 nucleotides read TGTGCCAGCAGCCACACAGATACGCAGTATTTT. This codes for CASSHTDTQYF.

The V gene is TRBV19, the J gene TRBJ1-1; D gene ambiguous. V was pared by 5 bases and J by 2 bases, with 9 bases between. This CDR3 spans 13 amino acids. The germline V gene encodes CDR1 LNHDA and CDR2 SQIVND (reference sequence). The CDR3 DNA follows: TGTGCCAGTAGTTTAAGGTTCAACACTGAAGCTTTCTTT. Translating it yields CASSLRFNTEAFF.

This clone occurred once. The J gene is TRBJ1-2, the V gene TRBV11-2; D gene ambiguous. V dropped 0 bases and J dropped 8 bases, with 7 bases sitting between them. The length of the CDR3 is 12 residues. CDR1 and CDR2 (germline): SGHAT, FQNNGV. DNA for the CDR3: TGTGCCAGCAGCTTAGAGGGGTCAGGCTACACCTTC. Amino acid sequence: CASSLEGSGYTF.

The chain recombines TRBV18 with TRBJ1-4; the D gene is possibly TRBD1 (5 bases). The CDR3 loop spans 16 amino acids. Germline V gives CDR1 KGHSH, CDR2 LQKENI. V lost 1 base and J lost 4, with 13 bases in between. The CDR3 DNA follows: TGTGCCAGCTCACCACTCGACAGTGCTAATAATGAAAAACTGTTTTTT. Amino acid sequence: CASSPLDSANNEKLFF.

The chain recombines TRBV14 with TRBJ2-2; 10 bases map to TRBD1. The CDR3 sequence is 15 residues long. Looked up from germline, CDR1 is SGHDN and CDR2 is FVKESK. V dropped 7 bases and J dropped 6; count of bases not matched to a gene: 8. The CDR3 nucleotides are TGTGCCAGCACGCGGACAGGGGGACTTGCCGGGGAGCTGTTTTTT. Translating gives CASTRTGGLAGELFF.

The V call is TRBV11-2, the J call TRBJ1-2, with a weak D call TRBD1 (6 bases). This CDR3 contains 13 residues. Germline V gene sequence: CDR1 SGHAT, CDR2 FQNNGV. With 5 bases removed from V and 7 bases from J, the gap between germline ends came to 14 bases. The DNA of the CDR3 is TGTGCCAGCAGCCGAGACGGGGGCTCTGGCTACACCTTC. It yields the protein CASSRDGGSGYTF.

The V gene is TRBV20-1, the J gene TRBJ2-3; D gene unclear. The germline CDR1 and CDR2 sequences are DFQATT and SNEGSKA (reference sequence). V was clipped by 3 bases and J by 0 bases, with 13 bases between them. The CDR3 extends over 15 amino acids. CDR3 nucleotide sequence: TGCAGTGCTAGTAACCTTCCCACTAGCACAGATACGCAGTATTTT. This translates into CSASNLPTSTDTQYF.

This clone was seen once. The chain combines TRBV7-8 with TRBJ2-3; 7 bases fit TRBD1. V was pared by 6 bases and J by 13 bases, with 13 bases of the junction left unmatched. CDR1 is SGHVS, CDR2 FQNEAQ, per germline. CDR3 size: 13 residues. CDR3 amino acids: CASRDGQGEREYF. The CDR3 bases are TGTGCCAGCAGGGATGGGCAGGGGGAACGCGAGTATTTT.

Note on this clone: The sample contains more than one DNA sequence encoding this CDR3. The rearrangement joins TRBV5-1 to TRBJ2-1, with 8 bases lining up with TRBD1. J lost 5 bases, V lost 2 bases, and 3 bases had no gene match. In germline, CDR1 is SGHRS, CDR2 YFSETQ. The CDR3 consists of 14 residues. This CDR3 reads CASSLGTGNNEQFF. The CDR3 DNA sequence: TGCGCCAGCAGCTTAGGGACAGGCAACAATGAGCAGTTCTTC.

Comments on this clone: The sample contains more than one DNA sequence encoding this CDR3. The chain combines TRBV5-1 with TRBJ1-3; no reliable D call. Per the germline V gene, CDR1 is SGHRS and CDR2 is YFSETQ. Trimming removed 0 bases from V and 0 bases from J, with 10 bases in between. This CDR3 spans 16 amino acids. The CDR3 DNA reads as TGCGCCAGCAGCTTGGAGGGCACCGGCTCTGGAAACACCATATATTTT. Amino acid sequence: CASSLEGTGSGNTIYF.

The chain uses TRBV5-6 and TRBJ2-7; D possibly corresponds to TRBD2 (5 bases). Per the germline V gene, CDR1 is SGHDT and CDR2 is YYEEEE. Between the trimmed V and J ends, which lost 0 bases and 7 bases, there was a span of 14 bases. This CDR3 is built from 14 residues. This CDR3 is CASSLGGESQEQYF. CDR3 DNA: TGTGCCAGCAGCTTGGGGGGAGAGAGTCAAGAGCAGTACTTC.

The chain is built from TRBV9 and TRBJ1-2; D is uncertain. CDR3 length: 13 amino acids. Trimming stripped 1 base from V and 3 bases from J, with 7 bases between. Germline loops: CDR1 SGDLS, CDR2 YYNGEE. The CDR3 here is CASSVTSDYGYTF. The CDR3 DNA is TGTGCCAGCAGCGTAACCAGTGACTATGGCTACACCTTC.

The J gene is TRBJ1-5, the V gene TRBV2; D may be TRBD1 (6 bases). The CDR3 sequence is 14 residues long. Germline CDR1 SNHLY, CDR2 FYNNEI. V lost 5 bases and J 9 bases, leaving 17 bases between the germline ends. In DNA, the CDR3 is TGTGCCAGCAGTCCCACCGGGACACCCCGGCCCCAGCATTTT. Its protein is CASSPTGTPRPQHF.

The rearrangement links TRBV27 to TRBJ2-3; D not resolved. The CDR3 contains 15 residues. From germline, CDR1 is MNHEY and CDR2 SMNVEV (reference sequence). Trimming shortened V by 2 bases and J by 4 bases, and 13 bases separated the two germline ends. CDR3 in amino acids: CASSLVPLLADTQYF. The CDR3 DNA follows: TGTGCCAGCAGTTTAGTTCCCCTGCTCGCAGATACGCAGTATTTT.

J is TRBJ1-1 and V is TRBV2; no firm D call. CDR1 and CDR2 (germline): SNHLY, FYNNEI. Trimming removed 7 bases from V and 5 bases from J, with 14 bases in between. The CDR3 covers 13 residues. The CDR3 nucleotides read TGTGCCAGCACTATCGGCGGGAGTACTGAAGCTTTCTTT. Amino acids: CASTIGGSTEAFF.

V gene TRBV2 combines with J gene TRBJ2-4, with TRBD2 matching over 12 bases. Germline trimming cut 6 bases from V and 1 base from J; bases unmatched to any gene: 16. This CDR3 has 20 amino acids. Germline values: CDR1 SNHLY, CDR2 FYNNEI. The CDR3 DNA sequence: TGTGCCAGCAGGCATAAGGGGCTAGCGGGGGGGCTTTCGGCCAAAAACATTCAGTACTTC. This translates into CASRHKGLAGGLSAKNIQYF.

With respect to this clone: At one boundary the junction diverges from the germline segment, which might be a read error. The V gene is TRBV25-1, the J gene TRBJ1-2, with D tentatively TRBD1 (6 bases). Germline lookup yields CDR1 MGHDK and CDR2 SYGVNS. The length of the CDR3 is 12 residues. The CDR3 nucleotides read TGTGCCAGCAGTGAATATATGGGGGACAAGCTATTC. As protein: CASSEYMGDKLF.

The rearrangement uses TRBV29-1 and TRBJ1-1, with 9 bases lining up with TRBD1. The V gene end was trimmed by 7 bases and the J gene end by 10 bases; junction bases not matched to a gene: 13. The CDR3 is 13 amino acids. Germline CDR1 SQVTM, CDR2 ANQGSEA. Here the CDR3 reads CSALGQGRLGAFF. In DNA form, the CDR3 reads TGCAGCGCTCTGGGACAGGGTCGCTTAGGAGCTTTCTTT.

This clone turned up a few times. V is TRBV7-9 and J is TRBJ1-2, with 9 bases matching TRBD1. The CDR3 contains 15 residues. V gave up 2 bases and J gave up 7 bases; unmatched junction bases: 8. Germline V CDR1 and CDR2: SEHNR, FQNEAQ (reference sequence). The CDR3 here is CASSLPTGQGSGYTF. In DNA, the CDR3 is TGTGCCAGCAGCTTACCTACGGGACAGGGTAGTGGCTACACCTTC.

The rearrangement uses TRBV18 and TRBJ1-4, with 8 bases identical to TRBD1. CDR1 and CDR2 (germline): KGHSH, LQKENI. V lost 4 bases to trimming and J lost 8 bases; unmatched junction nucleotides: 9. The CDR3 totals 15 residues. The CDR3 sequence: CASSQTQGAEEKLFF. CDR3 sequence (DNA): TGTGCCAGCTCACAAACTCAGGGGGCGGAGGAAAAACTGTTTTTT.

The chain uses TRBV6-5 and TRBJ2-7; D is uncertain. Germline V gives CDR1 MNHEY, CDR2 SVGAGI. The CDR3 is 13 amino acids. The V end was cut by 0 bases, the J end by 6 bases, with 9 bases between. DNA of the CDR3: TGTGCCAGCAGTTACTCGAACTGGGGCGAGCAGTACTTC. Translation: CASSYSNWGEQYF.

The chain combines TRBV11-2 with TRBJ1-1; D is unresolved. Germline V CDR1 and CDR2: SGHAT, FQNNGV. The CDR3 totals 12 residues. Between the trimmed V and J ends, which lost 4 bases and 4 bases, there was a span of 7 bases. This CDR3 reads CASSSDTTEAFF. CDR3 nucleotide sequence: TGTGCCAGCAGCTCGGATACCACTGAAGCTTTCTTT.

The chain recombines TRBV6-5 with TRBJ2-7; D is tentatively TRBD1 or TRBD2 (6 bases each). V shed 9 bases and J shed 2 bases, with 11 bases lying between them. The CDR3 contains 12 residues. Germline loops: CDR1 MNHEY, CDR2 SVGAGI. CDR3: CASERGPYEQYF. The CDR3 DNA reads TGTGCCAGTGAACGGGGGCCCTACGAGCAGTACTTC.